One T cell receptor (beta chain) is described in this entry. Its antigen is still unknown. This entry is derived from a study of vaccination effects on CD4 cells after COVID-19. V lost 7 bases to trimming and J lost 2 bases; unmatched junction nucleotides: 4. This CDR3 has 13 residues. Germline V gene sequence: CDR1 SNHLY, CDR2 FYNNEI. Only in-frame clones appear in the TCRdb table, and some are missing; sequencing was by immunoSEQ multiplex PCR. The repertoire holds tens of thousands of clones, around two thirds seen once, with about 16% in the top ten. Subsequent to a culture period of around 10 days, CD4+ T cells were isolated. Every participant took two doses of the BNT162b2 or mRNA-1273 vaccine.

This TCR derives from a human donor who received a COVID-19 vaccine. The chain recombines TRBV2 with TRBJ1-2, with 7 bases lining up with TRBD1. Sequences were derived from CD4+ T cells from PBMCs cultured without peptide, sampled after COVID-19 vaccination. CDR3 amino acids: CASIGGQNYGYTF. The CDR3 coding sequence is TGTGCCAGCATCGGGGGACAGAACTATGGCTACACCTTC.